The 24 T cell receptor beta chains reported below all come from one sample, sequenced in a study of T cells after yellow fever vaccination (dated by TCRdb to about 2019). What this sample's treatment or condition label stands for: live attenuated yellow fever vaccine strain. Library preparation was by 5' RACE. The data were produced on an Illumina HiSeq 2500. TCRdb reworked the public reads: Q25 trimming with fastp, MiXCR clone assembly, productive beta chains retained. When rows share a CDR3 protein, they turn into one entry using the most common DNA and genes. Here the sample has approximately 10,000 distinct CDR3 sequences; around 5.8% occur a single time. The ten largest clones take up 0.7% to 1% of the sample. The sample in question was PBMCs, either bulk or a sorted T-cell subset (CD4+, CD8+, memory, or dextramer-sorted; not recorded which), obtained on the day of the yellow fever booster vaccination. These receptors came from a man aged 25-40 years who received the YFV17D yellow fever vaccine.

This clonotype came up many times. The CDR3 loop reads CASSFQTGLGIQYF. The CDR3, as DNA: TGTGCCAGCAGCTTCCAGACAGGTTTAGGCATTCAGTACTTC. The chain has TRBV5-6 and TRBJ2-4, with D possibly TRBD1 on 6 matching bases. V was clipped by 2 bases and J by 9 bases, with 15 bases between them. The CDR3 runs 14 residues. Germline values: CDR1 SGHDT, CDR2 YYEEEE. Variable domain in full (rest from reference TRBV5-6 and TRBJ2-4): DAGVTQSPTHLIKTRGQQVTLRCSPKSGHDTVSWYQQALGQGPQFIFQYYEEEERQRGNFPDRFSGHQFPNYSSELNVNALLLGDSALYLCASSFQTGLGIQYFGAGTRLSVL.

This clonotype is medium-sized. One junction end disagrees with the germline gene, perhaps due to a read error. The chain is built from TRBV12-3 or TRBV12-4 and TRBJ2-2; unclear D gene. The CDR3 has 13 amino acids. DNA of the CDR3: TGTGCCAGCAGTAGCTCGAACGCCGGGGAGCTGTTTTTT. Its protein product is CASSSSNAGELFF.

This clonotype was recorded at least ten times. This chain connects TRBV29-1 to TRBJ2-2; D is ambiguous. Germline CDR1 is SQVTM and CDR2 is ANQGSEA. V was shortened by 5 bases and J by 0 bases, with 7 bases between the two germline ends. CDR3 length equals 13 residues. The CDR3 sequence: CSVRGANTGELFF. CDR3 DNA: TGCAGCGTTCGCGGAGCGAACACCGGGGAGCTGTTTTTT.

This clonotype ranks as medium-sized (0.01 to 0.1%). The chain couples TRBV20-1 to TRBJ1-1; D unresolved. The CDR3 totals 14 residues. Trimming stripped 6 bases from V and 1 base from J, with 15 bases between. CDR1 and CDR2 from the germline V gene are DFQATT and SNEGSKA (reference sequence). As DNA, the CDR3 is TGCAGTGCCGAAACCCGACTTAGGAACACTGAAGCTTTCTTT. Amino acids: CSAETRLRNTEAFF.

Within the sample, this clonotype is medium-sized. The chain uses TRBV28 and TRBJ2-7; TRBD2 agrees at 14 bases. Germline CDR1 is MDHEN and CDR2 is SYDVKM. The CDR3 contains 18 residues. V lost 6 bases to trimming and J lost 3 bases; unmatched junction nucleotides: 13. In DNA, the CDR3 is TGTGCCAGCAGGCCGGCCGGGTTGACTAGCGGGAGGGGCTACGAGCAGTACTTC. Translated: CASRPAGLTSGRGYEQYF.

This clonotype qualifies as medium-sized. The chain employs TRBV29-1 and TRBJ2-7; the match to TRBD2 covers 7 bases. The CDR3 is 14 amino acids. Per the germline V gene, CDR1 is SQVTM and CDR2 is ANQGSEA. The junction had 6 bases not matched to a gene; V was cut back by 3 bases and J by 1 base. The CDR3 sequence is CSVDLASGSYEQYF. The CDR3 coding sequence is TGCAGCGTTGATCTGGCTAGCGGATCCTACGAGCAGTACTTC.

This clonotype was detected many times. The genes are TRBV7-6 and TRBJ2-6; TRBD1 or TRBD2 may be the D gene (5 bases each). The V end was cut by 5 bases, the J end by 5 bases, with 19 bases between. This CDR3 comprises 17 residues. Germline V gives CDR1 SGHVS, CDR2 FNYEAQ. The CDR3 region has the DNA TGTGCCAGCAGCCCCGTGGGGGACCTTGGGAGGGCCAACGTCCTGACTTTC. Translating it yields CASSPVGDLGRANVLTF.

By share, this clonotype counts as medium-sized. V and J are TRBV12-3 or TRBV12-4 and TRBJ2-6; no definite D call. This CDR3 comprises 16 residues. V dropped 1 base and J dropped 2 bases, with 9 bases sitting between them. Written as DNA, the CDR3 is TGTGCCAGCAGTTTAGGCACAGTCGCTGGGGCCAACGTCCTGACTTTC. This translates into CASSLGTVAGANVLTF.

This clonotype was found many times. The CDR3 is CASLRTGSSYNEQFF. CDR3 nucleotide sequence: TGTGCCAGCCTCCGTACGGGGAGCTCCTACAATGAGCAGTTCTTC. J is TRBJ2-1 and V is TRBV5-6; tentative D call: TRBD2 (5 bases). Germline V gene lookup returns CDR1 SGHDT and CDR2 YYEEEE. The CDR3 is 15 residues long. V gave up 7 bases and J gave up 0 bases, with 14 bases separating them.

This clonotype has a count of ten or more. V and J are TRBV10-3 and TRBJ2-6; 7 nucleotides agree with TRBD1. CDR1 and CDR2 (germline): ENHRY, SYGVKD. There are 17 residues in the CDR3. The ends lost 6 bases at V and 0 bases at J; junction bases unmatched: 8. CDR3 sequence (DNA): TGTGCCATCAGACCGGGACAGTTATACTCTGGGGCCAACGTCCTGACTTTC. It is translated as CAIRPGQLYSGANVLTF.

The table lists this clonotype with many counts. The chain carries TRBV6-5 and TRBJ1-3; no definite D call. Germline V gives CDR1 MNHEY, CDR2 SVGAGI. V lost 6 bases and J lost 0, with 12 bases in between. The CDR3 covers 15 residues. The CDR3 reads CASSRFLSSGNTIYF. The CDR3 DNA is TGTGCCAGCAGCCGGTTCTTGAGCTCTGGAAACACCATATATTTT.

This clonotype was counted many times. This chain uses TRBV7-9 with TRBJ2-7; D is unresolved. The CDR3 loop spans 14 amino acids. Germline V CDR1 and CDR2: SEHNR, FQNEAQ (reference sequence). V dropped 5 bases and J dropped 3 bases, with 14 bases sitting between them. The CDR3 coding sequence is TGTGCCAGCAGCCACCTTAGGGCGGACTACGAGCAGTACTTC. Translation gives CASSHLRADYEQYF.

By its share, this clonotype is medium-sized (0.01 to 0.1%). CDR3 in DNA: TGTGCCAGCAGTCCCGTACCCAAAGCAGAGACCCAGTACTTC. This codes for CASSPVPKAETQYF. The chain has TRBV7-2 and TRBJ2-5; D is unclear. CDR1 is SGHTA, CDR2 FQGNSA, per germline. The CDR3 sequence is 14 residues long. Trimming shortened V by 6 bases and J by 4 bases, and 15 bases separated the two germline ends.

V usage is TRBV6-6 and J usage is TRBJ1-3, with no clear D. The germline CDR1 and CDR2 sequences are MNHNY and SVGAGI (reference sequence). The CDR3 totals 13 residues. The V end was cut by 7 bases, the J end by 8 bases, with 15 bases between. The CDR3: CASTRVGLYTIYF. DNA for the CDR3: TGTGCCAGCACACGGGTTGGTCTATACACCATATATTTT.

In this sample, this clonotype turned up many times. CDR3 sequence reads: CASSLVWGPEQFF. For the CDR3, the DNA is TGTGCCAGCAGCTTGGTTTGGGGCCCTGAGCAGTTCTTC. The chain has TRBV5-8 and TRBJ2-1; D is possibly TRBD1 (5 bases). This CDR3 has 13 residues. V gave up 0 bases and J gave up 9 bases, with 10 bases separating them. Germline CDR1 and CDR2: SGHTS and YDEGEE. Complete variable domain (other parts from reference TRBV5-8 and TRBJ2-1): EAGVTQSPTHLIKTRGQQATLRCSPISGHTSVYWYQQALGLGLQFLLWYDEGEERNRGNFPPRFSGRQFPNYSSELNVNALELEDSALYLCASSLVWGPEQFFGPGTRLTVL.

This clonotype is judged medium-sized. The V call is TRBV10-3, the J call TRBJ1-1; possibly TRBD1 for D (5 bases). This CDR3 is 14 amino acids long. Trimming pared 3 bases from V and 5 bases from J, leaving 13 bases between. CDR1 is ENHRY and CDR2 is SYGVKD in the germline V gene. The CDR3 DNA follows: TGTGCCATCAGTGAATATGGGGGGGGAACTGAAGCTTTCTTT. Translation: CAISEYGGGTEAFF.

This clonotype was recorded at least ten times. The chain carries TRBV7-3 and TRBJ1-1, with D possibly being TRBD1 (6 bases). The CDR3 is 14 amino acids. The V end lost 5 bases, the J end lost 4 bases, and 14 bases lay between the germline ends. The germline gives CDR1 SGHTA, CDR2 FQGTGA. The CDR3 loop reads CASSPRGSGTEAFF. The CDR3 nucleotides are TGTGCCAGCAGCCCTAGGGGGTCCGGCACTGAAGCTTTCTTT.

This clonotype is medium-sized. This rearrangement joins TRBV6-5 to TRBJ2-7; D is unclear. This CDR3 contains 14 residues. Trimming removed 8 bases at V and 2 bases at J, with 16 bases between. Germline loops: CDR1 MNHEY, CDR2 SVGAGI. CDR3 region: CASSPQNSAYEQYF. CDR3 sequence (DNA): TGTGCCAGCTCGCCCCAAAACAGTGCCTACGAGCAGTACTTC.

This clonotype was observed many times. V is TRBV4-3 and J is TRBJ2-3, with D possibly TRBD2 on 5 matching bases. CDR3 length: 16 amino acids. Trimming removed 0 bases from V and 7 bases from J, with 17 bases in between. The germline CDR1 and CDR2 sequences are LGHNA and YSLEER. The CDR3 bases are TGCGCCAGCAGCCAAGAGGCCTTCGCCGGGGTTAATACGCAGTATTTT. Translated: CASSQEAFAGVNTQYF.

Relative to its sample, this clonotype is medium-sized. The V gene is TRBV10-3, the J gene TRBJ1-1; D possibly corresponds to TRBD1 (6 bases). Between the trimmed V and J ends, which lost 0 bases and 1 base, there was a span of 9 bases. The CDR3 has 15 amino acids. Looked up from germline, CDR1 is ENHRY and CDR2 is SYGVKD. CDR3 nucleotide sequence: TGTGCCATCAGTGAGTCGGCAGGGGAGAACACTGAAGCTTTCTTT. As protein: CAISESAGENTEAFF.

This clonotype is medium-sized by share. The rearrangement uses TRBV20-1 and TRBJ1-5; TRBD1 might be the D (5 bases). Germline V CDR1 and CDR2: DFQATT, SNEGSKA (reference sequence). This CDR3 is built from 15 residues. V lost 2 bases and J lost 6, with 17 bases in between. CDR3 DNA: TGCAGTGCTAGAAATCCTCAGGGAAGCGGTCAGCCCCAGCATTTT. This gives the protein CSARNPQGSGQPQHF.

This clonotype is medium-sized. J is TRBJ1-6 and V is TRBV5-1, with D possibly matching TRBD1 (6 bases). The CDR3 extends over 16 amino acids. Trimming removed 0 bases from V and 9 bases from J, with 16 bases in between. Per germline, CDR1 SGHRS and CDR2 YFSETQ. The CDR3 nucleotides are TGCGCCAGCAGCTTGGACCCGGGACAAGAGAGTTCACCCCTCCACTTT. Its translation is CASSLDPGQESSPLHF.

This clonotype has a count of ten or more. V usage is TRBV6-2 or TRBV6-3 and J usage is TRBJ2-1; TRBD2 agrees at 10 bases. With 6 bases clipped from V and 6 bases from J, the junction kept 8 bases outside the gene matches. From germline, CDR1 is MNHEY and CDR2 SVGEGT. CDR3 length: 15 residues. Here the CDR3 DNA reads TGTGCCAGCAGGGAGTGGGGGACTAGCGTCAATGAGCAGTTCTTC. Its translation: CASREWGTSVNEQFF.

This clonotype is categorized as medium-sized. This chain uses TRBV5-1 with TRBJ1-2; TRBD1 matches 9 bases. Germline CDR1 SGHRS, CDR2 YFSETQ. The V segment lost 1 base and the J segment 8 bases; nucleotides outside the gene matches: 6. This CDR3 contains 14 residues. CDR3 DNA sequence: TGCGCCAGCAGCTTGATACAGGGGGCGCAGGGCTACACCTTC. This gives the protein CASSLIQGAQGYTF. The full variable domain, completed using reference TRBV5-1 and TRBJ1-2, is KAGVTQTPRYLIKTRGQQVTLSCSPISGHRSVSWYQQTPGQGLQFLFEYFSETQRNKGNFPGRFSGRQFSNSRSEMNVSTLELGDSALYLCASSLIQGAQGYTFGSGTRLTVV.